This TCR beta chain came from a study of control samples from healthy donors and cancer patients. TCRdb's copy holds only in-frame clones and misses some; the assay was immunoSEQ multiplex PCR. The sample has about 80,000 clones, 88% seen once. Sequencing used blood. The source is a woman in her forties or fifties in good health.

CDR3 sequence reads: CAIHGLSSGNTIYF. In nucleotides, the CDR3 is TGTGCCATCCATGGGCTCAGCTCTGGAAACACCATATATTTT. The chain links TRBV7-9 to TRBJ1-3, with unresolved D. V lost 10 bases, J lost 0 bases, and 13 bases lay in between. The germline CDR1 and CDR2 sequences are SEHNR and FQNEAQ (reference sequence). The CDR3 is 14 residues long.